This T cell receptor (beta chain) was observed in a study of shared clonotypes between healthy human individuals. Turning to the study itself: Donor composition was two women and a few men, aged 18 to 49. Points from the study as a whole: A generally larger estimated richness was seen in naive subsets than in memory subsets.

CDR1 SGHKS and CDR2 YYEKEE come from the germline V gene (reference sequence). Trimming took 2 bases from V and 0 from J; bases not matched to a gene: 4. This CDR3 comprises 15 residues. In regard to this clone: Its antigen is still unknown.

Profiling relied on immunoSEQ multiplex PCR, and the TCRdb table lists in-frame clones only, not all of them. The data show about 610,000 clones, about 95% seen once. CD45RO-negative, CCR7-selected cells formed the naive CD8 fraction, which excluded terminally differentiated effector memory CD45RA+ cells. The sample taken for sequencing was naive CD8+ T cells sorted from blood. The clonotype was recovered from a woman aged 25-40 years in good health. The V gene is TRBV5-5, the J gene TRBJ1-2, with 7 bases matching TRBD1. This CDR3 is CASSLNRGSNYGYTF. CDR3 DNA sequence: TGTGCCAGCAGCTTAAACAGGGGATCTAACTATGGCTACACCTTC. Variable domain in full (rest from reference TRBV5-5 and TRBJ1-2): DAGVTQSPTHLIKTRGQQVTLRCSPISGHKSVSWYQQVLGQGPQFIFQYYEKEERGRGNFPDRFSARQFPNYSSELNVNALLLGDSALYLCASSLNRGSNYGYTFGSGTRLTVV.